The clone carrying this T cell receptor beta chain came up many times. Its antigen is as yet unknown. This sample is drawn from a study of T cells in Graves' hyperthyroidism and ophthalmopathy. Study at large: Blood from the periphery was taken at initial diagnosis, before any treatment. Whole-study findings and limits: Ophthalmopathy stood apart from stable hyperthyroidism in a 13 V-J model. Most thyroid clonotypes that were expanded above 0.001 also turned up in blood.

Authors of the study amplified TCR beta CDR3 regions from RNA transcripts. When the TCR CDR3 underwent first-round RT-PCR, the HTBI primer set was used. One entry per CDR3 protein, called by TCRdb with MiXCR from the multiplex PCR reads. The data show hundreds of thousands of distinct CDR3 sequences, roughly 14% seen once. The length of the CDR3 is 13 residues. Germline V lookup: CDR1 SNHLY, CDR2 FYNNEI. V lost 3 bases and J lost 1, with 4 bases in between. The sequence came from a woman under 30 with Graves' hyperthyroidism. Sequenced sample: blood. The rearrangement links TRBV2 to TRBJ1-5; the D is unclear. CDR3 region: CASSDDSNQPQHF. The CDR3 region has the DNA TGTGCCAGCAGTGACGACAGCAATCAGCCCCAGCATTTT.